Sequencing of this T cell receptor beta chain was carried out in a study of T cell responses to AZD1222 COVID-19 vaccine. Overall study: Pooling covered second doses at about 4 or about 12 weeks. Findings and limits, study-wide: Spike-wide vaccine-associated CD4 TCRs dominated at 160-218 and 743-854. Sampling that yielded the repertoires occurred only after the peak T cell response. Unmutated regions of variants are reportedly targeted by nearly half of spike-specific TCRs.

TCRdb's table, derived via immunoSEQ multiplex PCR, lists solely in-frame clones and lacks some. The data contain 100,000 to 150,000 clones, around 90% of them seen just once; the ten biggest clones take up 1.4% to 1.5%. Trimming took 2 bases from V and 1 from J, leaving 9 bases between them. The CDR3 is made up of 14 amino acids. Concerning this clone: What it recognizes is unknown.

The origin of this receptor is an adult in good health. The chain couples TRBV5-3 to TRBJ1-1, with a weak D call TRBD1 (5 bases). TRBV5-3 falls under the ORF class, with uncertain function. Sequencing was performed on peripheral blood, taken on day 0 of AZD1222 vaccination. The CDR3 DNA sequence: TGTGCCAGAAGCTTACAGGAGCAGAACACTGAAGCTTTCTTT. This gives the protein CARSLQEQNTEAFF.